This T cell receptor (beta chain) was sequenced in a study of cytomegalovirus exposure and HLA in healthy donors. PCR was performed using 60 Vbeta and 13 Jbeta primers. Measured with immunoSEQ multiplex PCR; TCRdb has only the in-frame clones, and not every one. The sample gives 85,000 to 120,000 clones, approximately 64% of which show up once; 4.8% is in the top ten. This CDR3 is 18 amino acids long. V was shortened by 6 bases and J by 0 bases, with 21 bases between the two germline ends. Germline V gene data show CDR1 as ENHRY and CDR2 as SYGVKD. Sequenced material: PBMCs. This clonotype originated in a human donor in good health. The chain carries TRBV10-3 and TRBJ1-3, with D possibly TRBD1 on 6 matching bases. CDR3 DNA sequence: TGTGCCATCAGCCGGACCATACCTGGGGGCTACTCTGGAAACACCATATATTTT. Its translation is CAISRTIPGGYSGNTIYF.